The sequence of this T cell receptor (beta chain) was determined in a study of control samples from healthy donors and cancer patients. V lost 5 bases, J lost 6 bases, and 5 bases stayed unmatched. The CDR3 is 14 residues long. The germline V gene has CDR1 SEHNR and CDR2 FQNEAQ (reference sequence). Sequencing used immunoSEQ multiplex PCR; TCRdb keeps in-frame clones, though not all of them. The data show tens of thousands of clones, about nine tenths seen once. The J gene is TRBJ1-1, the V gene TRBV7-9, with 11 bases lining up with TRBD1. This clonotype was obtained from a woman aged 25 to 39 in good health. What was sequenced was blood. The CDR3 nucleotides are TGTGCCAGCAGCCCCCGGGACAGGGGGGCTGAAGCTTTCTTT. It yields the protein CASSPRDRGAEAFF.